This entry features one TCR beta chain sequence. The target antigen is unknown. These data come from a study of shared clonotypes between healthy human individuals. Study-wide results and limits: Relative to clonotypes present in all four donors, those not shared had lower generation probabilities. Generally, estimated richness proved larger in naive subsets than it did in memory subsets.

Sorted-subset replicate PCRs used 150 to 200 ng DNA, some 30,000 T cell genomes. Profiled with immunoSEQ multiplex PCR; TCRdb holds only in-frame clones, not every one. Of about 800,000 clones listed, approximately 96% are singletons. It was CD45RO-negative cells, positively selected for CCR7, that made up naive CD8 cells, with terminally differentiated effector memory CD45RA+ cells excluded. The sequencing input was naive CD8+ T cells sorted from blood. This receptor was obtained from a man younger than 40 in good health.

The CDR3, as DNA: TGCGCCAGCAGCCAAGATGGGAGTTCGCTTTACGAGCAGTACTTC. Translating it yields CASSQDGSSLYEQYF. The rearrangement joins TRBV4-1 to TRBJ2-7; possible D gene TRBD2, 5 bases. Germline CDR1 is MGHRA and CDR2 is YSYEKL. Deletions cut 0 bases from V and 4 bases from J, with 13 bases between. This CDR3 is 15 amino acids long.